This is a list of T cell receptor beta chains from one sample in a study of T-cell memory formation after mild COVID-19. TCRdb ran MiXCR on the 5' RACE reads and lists one entry per CDR3 protein. Found here are approximately 390,000 distinct CDR3 sequences, about a sixth of them singletons; the top ten hold roughly a fifth. What was sequenced was PBMCs or a T cell subset sorted from them (not recorded which). The receptors were sampled from a young man who had mild COVID-19 (a few samples of this study predate the infection). Cell type and time point are not known. Each CDR3 is given with its conserved first and last residue. Each record gives: D gene, clone size, J gene, V gene, CDR3 protein, CDR3 DNA. A D gene is named only where the DNA matches it firmly. Clone size appears in some rows only: once, few, many, or a class for an expanded clone.

TRBD1	NA	TRBJ1-1	TRBV5-1	CASSGGQGVNTEAFF	TGCGCCAGCAGCGGGGGACAGGGCGTGAACACTGAAGCTTTCTTT
NA	few	TRBJ2-2	TRBV7-2	CASSLRQSAGELFF	TGTGCCAGCAGTCTAAGACAGAGTGCCGGGGAGCTGTTTTTT
NA	NA	TRBJ2-3	TRBV3-1	CASSPQASTDTQYF	TGTGCCAGCAGCCCGCAGGCCTCCACAGATACGCAGTATTTT
NA	NA	TRBJ2-4	TRBV7-9	CASRDLAKNIQYF	TGTGCCAGCAGAGACTTAGCCAAAAACATTCAGTACTTC
TRBD1	few	TRBJ1-3	TRBV3-1	CASSHPGQSMGYSGNTIYF	TGTGCCAGCAGTCACCCGGGACAGTCGATGGGATACTCTGGAAACACCATATATTTT
NA	few	TRBJ2-1	TRBV2	CASSDQGISYNEQFF	TGTGCCAGCAGTGACCAGGGGATCTCCTACAATGAGCAGTTCTTC
NA	NA	TRBJ1-4	TRBV5-4	CASSPSSGANEKLFF	TGTGCCAGCAGCCCTTCGTCAGGAGCTAATGAAAAACTGTTTTTT
TRBD2	few	TRBJ2-7	TRBV12-3/TRBV12-4	CASSLALTSGGTYEQYF	TGTGCCAGCAGTTTAGCGCTAACTAGCGGGGGGACCTACGAGCAGTACTTC
NA	few	TRBJ2-3	TRBV7-2	CASSPGVGIITDTQYF	TGTGCCAGCAGCCCCGGGGTAGGGATCATCACAGATACGCAGTATTTT
NA	NA	TRBJ2-3	TRBV18	CASSTSPTDTQYF	TGTGCCAGCTCAACTAGTCCCACAGATACGCAGTATTTT
NA	few	TRBJ1-1	TRBV10-3	CAISDQNTEAFF	TGTGCCATCAGTGACCAGAACACTGAAGCTTTCTTT